These 4 T cell receptor beta chains originate from one sample sequenced in a study of blood T cell repertoires in COVID-19. The assay was immunoSEQ multiplex PCR, and TCRdb's table has in-frame clones only and misses some. The profile shows 650,000 to 800,000 clones, around 90% of them singletons. The sequenced material came from peripheral blood. All receptors derive from a woman aged 18-29 years with acute or convalescent COVID-19.

The chain joins TRBV11-2 to TRBJ2-3; 9 nucleotides match TRBD2. The CDR3 covers 16 residues. Germline assignment: CDR1 SGHAT and CDR2 FQNNGV. With V trimmed by 8 bases and J by 2 bases, 11 bases remained unmatched. CDR3: CASGGMRGGTTDTQYF. The CDR3 nucleotides are TGTGCCAGCGGTGGGATGCGGGGGGGTACCACAGATACGCAGTATTTT.

The chain couples TRBV7-9 to TRBJ2-1, with 11 bases identical to TRBD2. After removal of 2 bases from V and 12 bases from J, the junction contained 3 bases not matched to a gene. The CDR3 is 13 amino acids. Per the germline V gene, CDR1 is SEHNR and CDR2 is FQNEAQ (reference sequence). The CDR3 loop reads CASSLLAGGRQFF. DNA of the CDR3: TGTGCCAGCAGCTTACTAGCGGGGGGTCGGCAGTTCTTC.

This chain joins TRBV7-9 and TRBJ2-1; tentatively, D is TRBD2 (5 bases). The CDR3 totals 13 residues. V lost 3 bases to trimming and J lost 6 bases, with 9 bases between them. Looked up from germline, CDR1 is SEHNR and CDR2 is FQNEAQ (reference sequence). CDR3 region: CASSLGSGNEQFF. CDR3 in DNA: TGTGCCAGCAGCTTGGGGAGCGGCAATGAGCAGTTCTTC. Looking up the rest from reference TRBV7-9 and TRBJ2-1 gives the full variable domain: DTGVSQNPRHKITKRGQNVTFRCDPISEHNRLYWYRQTLGQGPEFLTYFQNEAQLEKSRLLSDRFSAERPKGSFSTLEIQRTEQGDSAMYLCASSLGSGNEQFFGPGTRLTVL.

The V gene is TRBV4-1, the J gene TRBJ2-7, with 12 bases fitting TRBD2. Germline V lookup: CDR1 MGHRA, CDR2 YSYEKL. The J segment lost 4 bases and the V segment lost 0 bases, leaving 16 bases of the junction unmatched. The length of the CDR3 is 20 residues. The CDR3 DNA follows: TGCGCCAGCAGCCAAGATCGGGCTCCTAGCGGGGGGGCCTGGGGATACGAGCAGTACTTC. This translates into CASSQDRAPSGGAWGYEQYF.